This TCR beta chain stems from a study of T cell responses to AZD1222 COVID-19 vaccine. Study information: Second-dose intervals near 4 or 12 weeks were combined.

Clones were sequenced by immunoSEQ multiplex PCR, and TCRdb holds only the in-frame ones, with some missing. This table holds about 82,000 clones, 80% to 90% found once. Notes on the study in general: There were vaccine-associated CD4 TCRs across spike, dominant at 160-218 and 743-854. Unmutated variant regions are reportedly targeted by nearly half of spike-specific TCRs.

For this clone: What it recognizes is unknown.

Per germline, CDR1 WSHSY and CDR2 SAAADI. V was pared by 9 bases and J by 5 bases, with 7 bases of the junction left unmatched. This CDR3 region has 13 residues. The rearrangement joins TRBV10-2 to TRBJ2-5; TRBD1 aligns across 9 bases. The sequencing used peripheral blood, collected on day 0 of AZD1222 vaccination. The sequence derives from an adult in good health. The CDR3 region has the DNA TGCGCCAGTTCTAGGGACAGGGACGAGACCCAGTACTTC. Protein: CASSRDRDETQYF.